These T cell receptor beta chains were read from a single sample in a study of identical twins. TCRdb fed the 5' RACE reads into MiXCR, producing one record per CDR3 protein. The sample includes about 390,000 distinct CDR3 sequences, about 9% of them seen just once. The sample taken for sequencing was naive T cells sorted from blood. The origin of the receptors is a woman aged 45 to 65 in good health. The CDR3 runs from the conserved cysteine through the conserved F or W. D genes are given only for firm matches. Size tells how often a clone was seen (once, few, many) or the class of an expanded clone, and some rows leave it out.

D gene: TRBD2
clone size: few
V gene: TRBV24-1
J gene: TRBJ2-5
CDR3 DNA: TGTGCCACCAGTGAGTACACTAGCGGGAGTTTGGAAGAGACCCAGTACTTC
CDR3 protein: CATSEYTSGSLEETQYF

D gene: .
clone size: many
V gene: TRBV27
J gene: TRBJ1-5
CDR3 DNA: TGTGCCAGCAGTTTGAAGGCAGTCGATCAGCCCCAGCATTTT
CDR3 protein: CASSLKAVDQPQHF

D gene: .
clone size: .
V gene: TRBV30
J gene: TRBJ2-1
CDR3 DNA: TGTGCCTGGAGCCAAACCCCCAATGAGCAGTTCTTC
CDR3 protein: CAWSQTPNEQFF

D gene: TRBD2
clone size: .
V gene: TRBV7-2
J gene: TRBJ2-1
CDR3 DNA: TGTGCCAGCAGCTCCGGGACTAGCGGGATGGGGATGCGTGAGCAGTTCTTC
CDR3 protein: CASSSGTSGMGMREQFF

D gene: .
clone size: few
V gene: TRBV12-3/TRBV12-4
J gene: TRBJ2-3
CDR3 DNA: TGTGCCAGCAGTTGGTGGGGCTCCACAGATACGCAGTATTTT
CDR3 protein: CASSWWGSTDTQYF

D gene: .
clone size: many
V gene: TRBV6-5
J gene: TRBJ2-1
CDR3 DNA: TGTGCCAGCAGCCCATCCATGGGCAGATACGCATACAATGAGCAGTTCTTC
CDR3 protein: CASSPSMGRYAYNEQFF

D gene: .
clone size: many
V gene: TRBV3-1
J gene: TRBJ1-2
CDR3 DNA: TGTGCCAGCAGCCAAGTCATGGGAGAACGGGGCTACACCTTC
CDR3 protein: CASSQVMGERGYTF

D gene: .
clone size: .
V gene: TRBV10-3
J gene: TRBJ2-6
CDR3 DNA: TGTGCCATCAGGGGAAACTCTGGGGCCAACGTCCTGACTTTC
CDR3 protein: CAIRGNSGANVLTF

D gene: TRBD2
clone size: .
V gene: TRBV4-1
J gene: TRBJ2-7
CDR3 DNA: TGCGCCAGCAGCCAAAAGCGGGGGAGCTCCTACGAGCAGTACTTC
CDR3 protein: CASSQKRGSSYEQYF

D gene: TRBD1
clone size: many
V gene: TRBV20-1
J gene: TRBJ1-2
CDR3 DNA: TGCAGTGCCACCGGAGGACAGGGGGACTATGGCTACACCTTC
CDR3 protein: CSATGGQGDYGYTF

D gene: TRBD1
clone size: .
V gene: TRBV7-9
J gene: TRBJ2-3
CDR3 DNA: TGTGCCAGCAGTTTAATGACTAAACCAGGGGGCATAACAGATACGCAGTATTTT
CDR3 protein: CASSLMTKPGGITDTQYF

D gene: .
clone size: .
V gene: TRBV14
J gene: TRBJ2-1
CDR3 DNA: TGTGCCAGCAGCCATCGGACCGTTAACAATGAGCAGTTCTTC
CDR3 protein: CASSHRTVNNEQFF

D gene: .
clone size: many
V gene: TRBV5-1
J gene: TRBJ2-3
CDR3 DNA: TGCGCCAGCAGCTCAGGGGCCACAGATACGCAGTATTTT
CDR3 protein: CASSSGATDTQYF

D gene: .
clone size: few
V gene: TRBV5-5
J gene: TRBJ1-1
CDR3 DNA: TGTGCCAGCAGCCCGGAGCTACTGAACACTGAAGCTTTCTTT
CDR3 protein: CASSPELLNTEAFF

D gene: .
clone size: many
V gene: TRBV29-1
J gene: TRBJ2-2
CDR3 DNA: TGCAGCGTTTCCGGGACGGACACCGGGGAGCTGTTTTTT
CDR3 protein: CSVSGTDTGELFF

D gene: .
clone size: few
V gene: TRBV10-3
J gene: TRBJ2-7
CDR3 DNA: TGTGCCATCAGTGAGGAACCAGCCTCGAGCTCCTACGAGCAGTACTTC
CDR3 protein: CAISEEPASSSYEQYF

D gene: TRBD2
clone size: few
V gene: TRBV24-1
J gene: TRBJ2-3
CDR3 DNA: TGTGCCACCAGTGATGTGGCTAGCGGGAGGGACCTCACAGATACGCAGTATTTT
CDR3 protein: CATSDVASGRDLTDTQYF

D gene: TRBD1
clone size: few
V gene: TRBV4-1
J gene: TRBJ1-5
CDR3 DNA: TGCGCCAGCAGCCAAGAGGGACAGGGGAGCAATCAGCCCCAGCATTTT
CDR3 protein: CASSQEGQGSNQPQHF

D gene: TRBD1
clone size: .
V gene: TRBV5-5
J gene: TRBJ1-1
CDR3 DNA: TGTGCCAGCAGATGGGACAGGCAGAGGAACACTGAAGCTTTCTTT
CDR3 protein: CASRWDRQRNTEAFF

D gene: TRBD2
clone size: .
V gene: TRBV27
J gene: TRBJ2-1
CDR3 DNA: TGTGCCAGCAGCCCTCGGGGGGAGGGCCGCGGAGGCAATGAGCAGTTCTTC
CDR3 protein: CASSPRGEGRGGNEQFF

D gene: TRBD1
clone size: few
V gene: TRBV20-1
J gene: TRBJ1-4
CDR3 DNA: TGCAGTGCTTACGCCGGGACAGGAGTTGCAACTAATGAAAAACTGTTTTTT
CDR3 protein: CSAYAGTGVATNEKLFF

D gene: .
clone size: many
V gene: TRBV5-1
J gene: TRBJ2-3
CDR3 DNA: TGCGCCAGCAGCTTGGAGTTAGGGCGCACAGATACGCAGTATTTT
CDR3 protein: CASSLELGRTDTQYF

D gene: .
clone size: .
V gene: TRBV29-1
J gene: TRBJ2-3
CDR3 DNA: TGCAGCGAGACACTTAGCACAGATACGCAGTATTTT
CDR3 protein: CSETLSTDTQYF

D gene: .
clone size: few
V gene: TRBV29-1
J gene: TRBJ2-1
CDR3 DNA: TGCAGCGTTGGGTTTAGTACGGGGACGTTCTCCTACAATGAGCAGTTCTTC
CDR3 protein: CSVGFSTGTFSYNEQFF

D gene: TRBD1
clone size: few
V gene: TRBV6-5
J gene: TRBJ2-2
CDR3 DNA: TGTGCCAGCAGCTCCTCCGGGACAGGGAACACCGGGGAGCTGTTTTTT
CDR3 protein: CASSSSGTGNTGELFF

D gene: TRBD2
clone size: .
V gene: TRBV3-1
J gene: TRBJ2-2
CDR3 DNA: TGTGCCAGCAGCCGCGGACTAGCGGGAGTCGTTGGGGAGCTGTTTTTT
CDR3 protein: CASSRGLAGVVGELFF

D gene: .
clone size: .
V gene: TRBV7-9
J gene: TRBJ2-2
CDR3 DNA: TGTGCCAGCAGCTCCCAACAGGGTTCCGGGGAGCTGTTTTTT
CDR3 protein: CASSSQQGSGELFF

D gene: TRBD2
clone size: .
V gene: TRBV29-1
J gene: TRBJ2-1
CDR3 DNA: TGCAGCGAAACTAGCGGGAGGACCAATGAGCAGTTCTTC
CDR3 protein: CSETSGRTNEQFF

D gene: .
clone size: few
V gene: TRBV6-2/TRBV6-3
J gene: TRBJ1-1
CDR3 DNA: TGTGCCAGCAGCCGCTTCCAGGGGTCTGAAGCTTTCTTT
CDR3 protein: CASSRFQGSEAFF

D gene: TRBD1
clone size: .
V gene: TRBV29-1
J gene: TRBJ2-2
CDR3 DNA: TGCAGCGGAACCCAGGGGGCGGCCGGGGAGCTGTTTTTT
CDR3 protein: CSGTQGAAGELFF

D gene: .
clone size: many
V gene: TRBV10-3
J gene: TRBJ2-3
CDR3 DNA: TGTGCCATCAGTGAGGGGGCAGCATCCCCAGATACGCAGTATTTT
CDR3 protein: CAISEGAASPDTQYF

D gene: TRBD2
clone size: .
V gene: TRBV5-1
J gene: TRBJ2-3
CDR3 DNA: TGCGCCAGCAGCTTGATGCCGGGACTAGCGGGAGTAGGCACAGATACGCAGTATTTT
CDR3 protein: CASSLMPGLAGVGTDTQYF

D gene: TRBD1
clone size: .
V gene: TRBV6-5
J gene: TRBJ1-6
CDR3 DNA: TGTGCCAGCTTGAGGGGGCAAGGCTCACCCCTCCACTTT
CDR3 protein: CASLRGQGSPLHF